Presented here are 17 T cell receptor beta chains from one specimen sequenced in a study of cytomegalovirus exposure and HLA in healthy donors. 60 Vbeta and 13 Jbeta primers were used in PCR. The assay was immunoSEQ multiplex PCR, and TCRdb's table has in-frame clones only and misses some. The sample lists tens of thousands of clones, about 85% occurring once. What was sequenced was PBMCs. Every receptor here comes from a woman aged 40 to 50 in good health and CMV-seropositive.

V is TRBV2 and J is TRBJ1-1; 7 bases are a match to TRBD1. After removal of 3 bases from V and 10 bases from J, the junction contained 2 bases not matched to a gene. This CDR3 contains 11 residues. Germline V gene lookup returns CDR1 SNHLY and CDR2 FYNNEI. The CDR3 DNA reads TGTGCCAGCAGTGACAGGGGGTTAGCTTTCTTT. It is translated as CASSDRGLAFF.

The chain carries TRBV4-1 and TRBJ2-3, with D possibly TRBD1 on 6 matching bases. The CDR3 is 15 amino acids. CDR1 is MGHRA, CDR2 YSYEKL, per germline. The ends were cut back, 0 bases at V and 1 base at J, with 8 bases in the middle. The CDR3 DNA follows: TGCGCCAGCAGCCAAGAGGGGGCCGGCACAGATACGCAGTATTTT. It translates to CASSQEGAGTDTQYF.

This chain connects TRBV7-6 to TRBJ1-2; D is unresolved. CDR3 length: 14 amino acids. The ends were cut back, 2 bases at V and 2 bases at J, with 9 bases in the middle. The V gene's germline CDR1 is SGHVS and CDR2 FNYEAQ. The CDR3 spells CASSLLPENYGYTF. The DNA for the CDR3 is TGTGCCAGCAGCTTATTGCCAGAAAACTATGGCTACACCTTC. The variable domain in full, with the rest retrieved from reference TRBV7-6 and TRBJ1-2, is GAGVSQSPRYKVTKRGQDVALRCDPISGHVSLYWYRQALGQGPEFLTYFNYEAQQDKSGLPNDRFSAERPEGSISTLTIQRTEQRDSAMYRCASSLLPENYGYTFGSGTRLTVV.

V gene TRBV5-6 combines with J gene TRBJ2-7; a possible D gene is TRBD1 (5 bases). With 4 bases removed from V and 4 bases from J, the gap between germline ends came to 6 bases. This CDR3 has 11 amino acids. Per the germline V gene, CDR1 is SGHDT and CDR2 is YYEEEE. The CDR3 protein is CASSGAYEQYF. CDR3 bases: TGTGCCAGCAGCGGGGCATACGAGCAGTACTTC.

This clone was observed a single time. The chain links TRBV7-9 to TRBJ2-7; 7 bases align to TRBD1. The ends lost 5 bases at V and 5 bases at J; junction bases unmatched: 15. Per germline, CDR1 SEHNR and CDR2 FQNEAQ (reference sequence). The CDR3 spans 16 residues. The CDR3 loop reads CASSTRDSRFPNEQYF. CDR3 nucleotides: TGTGCCAGCAGCACCCGGGACAGCCGGTTTCCAAACGAGCAGTACTTC. Based on the CDR3 plus reference TRBV7-9 and TRBJ2-7, the full variable domain is DTGVSQNPRHKITKRGQNVTFRCDPISEHNRLYWYRQTLGQGPEFLTYFQNEAQLEKSRLLSDRFSAERPKGSFSTLEIQRTEQGDSAMYLCASSTRDSRFPNEQYFGPGTRLTVT.

The chain uses TRBV27 and TRBJ2-1; 13 bases match TRBD2. J was trimmed by 7 bases and V by 5 bases; bases with no gene match: 20. The CDR3 has 20 residues. Germline CDR1 reads MNHEY; CDR2 reads SMNVEV (reference sequence). The CDR3 bases are TGTGCCAGCAGTCTGGGACTAGCGGGAATCCAGTATAATCCTTCTAATGAGCAGTTCTTC. Protein: CASSLGLAGIQYNPSNEQFF.

The chain uses TRBV5-1 and TRBJ2-7; tentatively, D is TRBD1 (6 bases). CDR1 is SGHRS, CDR2 YFSETQ, per germline. The CDR3 runs to 13 residues. Trimming stripped 6 bases from V and 2 bases from J, with 12 bases between. The CDR3: CASTRTVPYEQYF. In DNA, the CDR3 is TGCGCCAGCACCAGGACAGTGCCCTACGAGCAGTACTTC.

The CDR3 sequence: CASSLAYLGNQPQHF. The CDR3, as DNA: TGTGCCAGCAGCTTAGCGTATCTTGGCAATCAGCCCCAGCATTTT. The V call is TRBV7-8, the J call TRBJ1-5, with no clear D. This CDR3 is built from 15 residues. CDR1 SGHVS and CDR2 FQNEAQ come from the germline V gene. Trimming cost V 0 bases and J 2 bases, with 8 bases left between them.

The CDR3 DNA reads TGTGCCTGGAGTCCGGGGGGGTGGGCCTATGGCTACACCTTC. This sequence encodes CAWSPGGWAYGYTF. The chain combines TRBV30 with TRBJ1-2, with D possibly TRBD1 on 5 matching bases. V was shortened by 2 bases and J by 4 bases, with 14 bases between the two germline ends. The CDR3 is made up of 14 amino acids. In germline, CDR1 is GTSNPN, CDR2 SVGIG (reference sequence).

The rearrangement links TRBV5-1 to TRBJ1-1, with 7 bases lining up with TRBD1. There are 14 residues in the CDR3. The V gene's germline CDR1 is SGHRS and CDR2 YFSETQ. V was pared by 1 base and J by 4 bases, with 4 bases of the junction left unmatched. The CDR3 loop is CASSLTGVGTEAFF. DNA for the CDR3: TGCGCCAGCAGCTTGACAGGGGTTGGCACTGAAGCTTTCTTT.

The V gene is TRBV5-6, the J gene TRBJ1-5; 9 bases line up with TRBD1. This CDR3 comprises 14 residues. The J segment lost 5 bases and the V segment lost 4 bases, leaving 4 bases of the junction unmatched. Germline V CDR1 and CDR2: SGHDT, YYEEEE. This CDR3 is CASSPGTGHQPQHF. The CDR3 region has the DNA TGTGCCAGCAGCCCCGGGACAGGGCATCAGCCCCAGCATTTT. The whole variable domain, remainder taken from reference TRBV5-6 and TRBJ1-5, is DAGVTQSPTHLIKTRGQQVTLRCSPKSGHDTVSWYQQALGQGPQFIFQYYEEEERQRGNFPDRFSGHQFPNYSSELNVNALLLGDSALYLCASSPGTGHQPQHFGDGTRLSIL.

The J gene is TRBJ2-3, the V gene TRBV7-2, with 7 bases identical to TRBD2. J gave up 6 bases and V 5 bases, and 14 bases lay outside the gene matches. Per the germline V gene, CDR1 is SGHTA and CDR2 is FQGNSA. The CDR3 contains 16 residues. For the CDR3, the DNA is TGTGCCAGCAGCGATACTAGCGCTTACCTGAGGGATACGCAGTATTTT. Translation: CASSDTSAYLRDTQYF.

The rearrangement links TRBV19 to TRBJ1-4, with D possibly TRBD1 on 6 matching bases. The V and J ends lost 6 bases and 8 bases respectively, with 16 bases between them. The CDR3 has 14 residues. CDR1 and CDR2 from the germline V gene are LNHDA and SQIVND (reference sequence). CDR3 DNA sequence: TGTGCCAGTAGCACGACAGGACGTGGGGAAAAACTGTTTTTT. Translating it yields CASSTTGRGEKLFF.

This chain uses TRBV14 with TRBJ1-2; no firm D call. There are 15 residues in the CDR3. The V and J ends lost 1 base and 1 base respectively, with 10 bases between them. From germline, CDR1 is SGHDN and CDR2 FVKESK. For the CDR3, the DNA is TGTGCCAGCAGCCAAGCCGGGAAGGGTAACTATGGCTACACCTTC. Its protein is CASSQAGKGNYGYTF.

The chain is built from TRBV6-5 and TRBJ1-2, with TRBD1 as a possible D gene (5 bases). Germline assignment: CDR1 MNHEY and CDR2 SVGAGI. This CDR3 region has 12 residues. V was cut by 2 bases and J by 5 bases, with 6 bases left in between. This CDR3 is CASSYKGYGYTF. CDR3 nucleotide sequence: TGTGCCAGCAGTTACAAGGGGTATGGCTACACCTTC.

This rearrangement joins TRBV10-2 to TRBJ2-3, with 9 bases fitting TRBD2. In germline, CDR1 is WSHSY, CDR2 SAAADI. The CDR3 totals 16 residues. J gave up 2 bases and V 7 bases, and 10 bases lay outside the gene matches. The CDR3: CASTVGTSRVTDTQYF. CDR3 in DNA: TGCGCCAGCACGGTGGGGACTAGCCGCGTCACAGATACGCAGTATTTT.

The CDR3 DNA is TGCGCCAGCACCTGGGACAGGGTGGCAGCTTTCTTT. Translation gives CASTWDRVAAFF. The chain joins TRBV23-1 to TRBJ1-1, with 9 bases lining up with TRBD1. TRBV23-1 is assigned to the ORF class and has an uncertain function. Trimming removed 7 bases from V and 10 bases from J; junction bases left unmatched: 7. CDR3 length: 12 amino acids.